This T cell receptor (beta chain) was identified in a study of vaccination and CD4 T cells after COVID-19. Concerning this clonotype itself: Its antigen remains unidentified.

Oncomine TCR Beta short-read sequencing was applied to DNA from cultured CD4+ T cells. Genomic DNA extraction was carried out from cultured CD4+ T cells. MiXCR was run by TCRdb on the PCR reads, yielding one entry per CDR3 protein. Counted here are about 10,000 distinct CDR3 sequences, 34% occurring once; the ten biggest clones make up approximately 15%. This sample's treatment: approximately 11-day PBMC culture with coronavirus spike peptide pools or control peptides (ViraFEST assay). CD4+ T lymphocytes from the unexposed donor were collected before the COVID-19 pandemic (2011-2018). The receptor comes from a human donor in good health. The sequenced sample was CD4+ T cells from blood, cultured in vitro.

CDR3 nucleotide sequence: TGTGCCAGCAGAACGAGACAGGGAGGCTTTTACGAGCAGTACTTC. Its translation: CASRTRQGGFYEQYF. The V gene is TRBV28, the J gene TRBJ2-7, with D perhaps TRBD1 (7 bases). Germline V lookup: CDR1 MDHEN, CDR2 SYDVKM. CDR3 length: 15 amino acids. With 6 bases removed from V and 4 bases from J, the gap between germline ends came to 19 bases.